The 32 T cell receptor beta chains below all came from one sample that was sequenced in a study of T cells in Graves' hyperthyroidism and ophthalmopathy. Amplified regions were TCR beta CDR3 sequences from RNA transcripts. The HTBI primer set served for first-round RT-PCR of the TCR CDR3. A single record per CDR3 protein comes from TCRdb applying MiXCR to the multiplex PCR reads. The sample carries hundreds of thousands of distinct CDR3 sequences, around 14% recorded once. Sequenced input: blood. These TCRs come from a woman in her 30s with Graves' hyperthyroidism.

This clonotype came up many times. This rearrangement joins TRBV28 to TRBJ1-2; D might be TRBD1 (5 bases). The CDR3 consists of 15 residues. Looked up from germline, CDR1 is MDHEN and CDR2 is SYDVKM. V was cut by 7 bases and J by 3 bases, with 18 bases left in between. The chain's CDR3 is CASTLARVSYYGYTF. DNA of the CDR3: TGTGCCAGCACCCTTGCCAGGGTTAGTTACTATGGCTACACCTTC.

This clonotype was detected ten times or more. The chain joins TRBV28 to TRBJ2-7; D is ambiguous. Germline V CDR1 and CDR2: MDHEN, SYDVKM. The CDR3 covers 15 residues. Trimming removed 2 bases at V and 3 bases at J, with 14 bases between. CDR3 residues: CASSLQSLGVYEQYF. CDR3 DNA: TGTGCCAGCAGTTTACAATCCCTTGGGGTCTACGAGCAGTACTTC.

This clonotype was counted ten times or more. The rearrangement uses TRBV12-3 or TRBV12-4 and TRBJ1-4, with D perhaps TRBD1 (5 bases). The CDR3 contains 12 residues. Trimming took off 6 bases at V and 8 bases at J, with 10 bases between the two ends. CDR3 sequence (DNA): TGTGCCAGCAGCCGGGACGAGGAAAAACTGTTTTTT. This translates into CASSRDEEKLFF.

This clonotype appeared many times. The chain joins TRBV12-3 or TRBV12-4 to TRBJ2-1; D is possibly TRBD2 (6 bases). Trimming removed 7 bases from V and 8 bases from J, with 15 bases in between. The CDR3 is 13 residues long. The CDR3 DNA sequence: TGTGCCAGCAAGCTTGTAGCGGAGGATGAGCAGTTCTTC. Its protein is CASKLVAEDEQFF.

This clonotype has ten or more counts. V is TRBV28 and J is TRBJ1-5; D unresolved. V was shortened by 8 bases and J by 7 bases, with 12 bases between the two germline ends. This CDR3 contains 12 residues. Germline values: CDR1 MDHEN, CDR2 SYDVKM. CDR3 in amino acids: CASRGVNQPQHF. CDR3 DNA: TGTGCCAGCCGCGGGGTCAACCAGCCCCAGCATTTT.

This clonotype was seen repeatedly, ten times or more. The V call is TRBV28, the J call TRBJ2-2; 9 nucleotides line up with TRBD2. Trimming cost V 6 bases and J 7 bases; bases outside gene matches: 15. CDR1 and CDR2 (germline): MDHEN, SYDVKM. This CDR3 has 17 amino acids. The CDR3 is CASSQTPSGMLFGELFF. The CDR3 DNA sequence: TGTGCCAGCAGCCAAACCCCTAGCGGGATGCTATTCGGGGAGCTGTTTTTT.

The sample holds many counts of this clonotype. The rearrangement links TRBV6-6 to TRBJ1-4, with D maybe TRBD1 (5 bases). V dropped 1 base and J dropped 8 bases, with 14 bases sitting between them. The CDR3 is 15 amino acids. From germline, CDR1 is MNHNY and CDR2 SVGAGI (reference sequence). CDR3 region: CASSYWGRRDEKLFF. The CDR3 region has the DNA TGTGCCAGCAGTTACTGGGGACGACGAGACGAAAAACTGTTTTTT.

Ten or more counts support this clonotype. V and J are TRBV24-1 and TRBJ2-1; D not resolved. Germline V gene data show CDR1 as KGHDR and CDR2 as SFDVKD. The CDR3 length is 13 residues. V shed 4 bases and J shed 0 bases, with 3 bases lying between them. CDR3 region: CATSESSYNEQFF. The CDR3 DNA is TGTGCCACCAGTGAGAGCTCCTACAATGAGCAGTTCTTC.

In nucleotides, the CDR3 is TGTGCCAGCAGCTTATTTGCGGACAGTAATGAAAAACTGTTTTTT. Translated, it gives CASSLFADSNEKLFF. V is TRBV7-9 and J is TRBJ1-4; a weak D match, TRBD1 (6 bases). This CDR3 has 15 residues. Germline assignment: CDR1 SEHNR and CDR2 FQNEAQ (reference sequence). Trimming removed 2 bases from V and 4 bases from J, with 11 bases in between.

There are many counts of this clonotype. CDR3: CASTQSRREGEQYF. CDR3 DNA: TGTGCCAGCACCCAGAGTCGAAGGGAAGGCGAGCAGTACTTC. The chain employs TRBV12-3 or TRBV12-4 and TRBJ2-7; D is ambiguous. CDR3 size: 14 residues. V was clipped by 7 bases and J by 6 bases, with 19 bases between them.

This clonotype was counted a few times. The rearrangement joins TRBV4-2 to TRBJ2-7, with a possible D match to TRBD2 (5 bases). The V end was cut by 2 bases, the J end by 3 bases, with 14 bases between. This CDR3 spans 15 amino acids. Germline-derived CDR1 and CDR2 are LGHNA and YNFKEQ. The CDR3 DNA reads as TGTGCCAGCAGCCAACCCTTGGGAGAAGGCTACGAGCAGTACTTC. As protein: CASSQPLGEGYEQYF.

This clonotype has a count of ten or more. The gene calls are TRBV28 and TRBJ2-3; TRBD2 aligns across 7 bases. CDR1 is MDHEN and CDR2 is SYDVKM in the germline V gene. The CDR3 covers 16 residues. The J segment lost 2 bases and the V segment lost 2 bases, leaving 7 bases of the junction unmatched. This CDR3 reads CASSLIPRGDTDTQYF. CDR3 nucleotide sequence: TGTGCCAGCAGTTTAATCCCACGGGGGGACACAGATACGCAGTATTTT.

This clonotype has at least ten counts. V gene TRBV7-9 combines with J gene TRBJ1-1; D might be TRBD1 (5 bases). The V and J ends lost 2 bases and 0 bases respectively, with 10 bases between them. The CDR3 is 15 residues long. Germline V CDR1 and CDR2: SEHNR, FQNEAQ (reference sequence). The CDR3 nucleotides are TGTGCCAGCAGCTTACAGGGAAACATGAACACTGAAGCTTTCTTT. Translation: CASSLQGNMNTEAFF.

The table lists this clonotype with many counts. The rearrangement uses TRBV7-9 and TRBJ2-7; 7 bases match TRBD2. Germline V lookup: CDR1 SEHNR, CDR2 FQNEAQ (reference sequence). This CDR3 contains 14 residues. V shed 2 bases and J 3 bases; nucleotides not matched to a gene: 4. The CDR3 reads CASSLPGLGYEQYF. The CDR3 DNA follows: TGTGCCAGCAGCTTACCTGGACTAGGCTACGAGCAGTACTTC.

This clonotype was seen repeatedly, ten times or more. The chain recombines TRBV2 with TRBJ1-6; the D is unclear. This CDR3 is built from 18 residues. Germline CDR1 and CDR2: SNHLY and FYNNEI. Trimming removed 1 base from V and 0 bases from J, with 13 bases in between. CDR3 in DNA: TGTGCCAGCAGTGAAGAGCCTGTCGAGGGCTCCTATAATTCACCCCTCCACTTT. Amino acids: CASSEEPVEGSYNSPLHF.

The V and J genes are TRBV19 and TRBJ1-5; the match to TRBD1 covers 8 bases. V lost 5 bases to trimming and J lost 3 bases; unmatched junction nucleotides: 6. Germline loops: CDR1 LNHDA, CDR2 SQIVND (reference sequence). The CDR3 is made up of 15 amino acids. CDR3 protein: CASSVQGATNQPQHF. CDR3 nucleotide sequence: TGTGCCAGTAGTGTCCAGGGGGCAACCAATCAGCCCCAGCATTTT.

The V and J genes are TRBV20-1 and TRBJ1-5, with D possibly matching TRBD1 (6 bases). Germline V gene lookup returns CDR1 DFQATT and CDR2 SNEGSKA (reference sequence). The CDR3 length is 18 residues. Deletions cut 3 bases from V and 0 bases from J, with 21 bases between. CDR3 sequence reads: CSARPPGAGLYSNQPQHF. CDR3 DNA: TGCAGTGCTAGGCCCCCGGGGGCGGGTCTGTATAGCAATCAGCCCCAGCATTTT.

This chain uses TRBV4-3 with TRBJ2-1; 14 nucleotides line up with TRBD2. This CDR3 is 16 amino acids long. The V and J ends lost 4 bases and 7 bases, in that order; junction bases with no gene match: 6. Germline CDR1 LGHNA, CDR2 YSLEER. The CDR3 sequence is CASSPTGTSGSNEQFF. CDR3 DNA sequence: TGCGCCAGCAGCCCAACCGGGACTAGCGGGAGTAATGAGCAGTTCTTC.

This chain links TRBV20-1 with TRBJ2-7; 8 bases line up with TRBD2. The CDR3 contains 13 residues. Germline values: CDR1 DFQATT, CDR2 SNEGSKA (reference sequence). V was pared by 4 bases and J by 3 bases, with 5 bases of the junction left unmatched. In nucleotides, the CDR3 is TGCAGTGCTAAACTAGCGGCTATCTACGAGCAGTACTTC. Translation: CSAKLAAIYEQYF.

This clonotype was seen at least ten times. The chain couples TRBV20-1 to TRBJ2-7; 9 bases line up with TRBD2. Germline loops: CDR1 DFQATT, CDR2 SNEGSKA (reference sequence). CDR3 length: 13 amino acids. Germline trimming cut 5 bases from V and 2 bases from J; bases unmatched to any gene: 4. CDR3 protein: CSASGTSPYEQYF. The CDR3 nucleotides are TGCAGTGCTTCCGGGACTAGCCCCTACGAGCAGTACTTC.

This clonotype was observed at least ten times. CDR3 DNA sequence: TGTGCCAGCAGCCCCCCGGTCGGTACGCAGTATTTT. It codes for CASSPPVGTQYF. The rearrangement links TRBV28 to TRBJ2-3; D remains ambiguous. Germline V gene data show CDR1 as MDHEN and CDR2 as SYDVKM. V dropped 6 bases and J dropped 8 bases, with 12 bases sitting between them. This CDR3 has 12 amino acids.

J is TRBJ2-7 and V is TRBV5-5; 7 bases match TRBD1. The germline V gene has CDR1 SGHKS and CDR2 YYEKEE (reference sequence). This CDR3 is 15 amino acids long. V lost 0 bases to trimming and J lost 4 bases; unmatched junction nucleotides: 7. As DNA, the CDR3 is TGTGCCAGCAGCTTGGGACAGGGCGGGTGGTACGAGCAGTACTTC. Residues: CASSLGQGGWYEQYF.

The sample holds many counts of this clonotype. V gene TRBV20-1 combines with J gene TRBJ1-1; TRBD1 matches at 8 bases. The CDR3 runs to 14 residues. V lost 8 bases, J lost 3 bases, and 11 bases stayed unmatched. Germline CDR1 and CDR2: DFQATT and SNEGSKA (reference sequence). As DNA, the CDR3 is TGCAGTCGACAGGGGTTGATTGTGCACACTGAAGCTTTCTTT. Translation gives CSRQGLIVHTEAFF.

The V and J genes are TRBV4-3 and TRBJ2-2, with D perhaps matching TRBD2 (5 bases). The germline CDR1 and CDR2 sequences are LGHNA and YSLEER. The CDR3 spans 15 residues. Trimming removed 1 base at V and 3 bases at J, with 9 bases between. CDR3 residues: CASSQVRGDTGELFF. The CDR3 DNA is TGCGCCAGCAGCCAAGTTCGGGGAGACACCGGGGAGCTGTTTTTT.

The V call is TRBV6-1, the J call TRBJ2-7; the match to TRBD2 covers 9 bases. The CDR3 is 15 amino acids. With 4 bases clipped from V and 2 bases from J, the junction kept 6 bases outside the gene matches. Germline values: CDR1 MNHNS, CDR2 SASEGT. The CDR3 loop is CASSVASGTPYEQYF. The DNA for the CDR3 is TGTGCCAGCAGTGTCGCTAGCGGGACCCCCTACGAGCAGTACTTC.

The chain couples TRBV12-3 or TRBV12-4 to TRBJ2-7, with D maybe TRBD1 (6 bases). CDR3 length: 14 residues. V was cut by 4 bases and J by 6 bases, with 16 bases left in between. CDR3 sequence: CASSWSTGRVEQYF. In DNA form, the CDR3 reads TGTGCCAGCAGTTGGTCGACAGGTAGGGTCGAGCAGTACTTC.

In its sample, this clonotype was seen a few times. In DNA, the CDR3 is TGTGCCAGCAGCTTCCTACAGGGGGCTAGAAATGAGCAGTTCTTC. Translating gives CASSFLQGARNEQFF. V and J are TRBV5-5 and TRBJ2-1; 9 nucleotides match TRBD1. The J segment lost 7 bases and the V segment lost 2 bases, leaving 7 bases of the junction unmatched. CDR1 is SGHKS and CDR2 is YYEKEE in the germline V gene (reference sequence). The CDR3 is 15 residues long.

This clonotype was counted many times. V gene TRBV2 combines with J gene TRBJ2-3, with unresolved D. Germline lookup yields CDR1 SNHLY and CDR2 FYNNEI. This CDR3 has 13 amino acids. Trimming removed 5 bases from V and 4 bases from J, with 10 bases in between. The CDR3 sequence is CASSSLTADTQYF. The CDR3, as DNA: TGTGCCAGCAGTAGTCTGACGGCAGATACGCAGTATTTT.

At least ten counts were recorded for this clonotype. V is TRBV28 and J is TRBJ1-6; 8 bases agree with TRBD1. Germline lookup yields CDR1 MDHEN and CDR2 SYDVKM. V dropped 7 bases and J dropped 2; count of bases not matched to a gene: 13. The CDR3 is 18 residues long. The CDR3 sequence: CASNTPGQVSPYNSPLHF. The CDR3 DNA is TGTGCCAGCAATACTCCGGGACAGGTCTCGCCCTATAATTCACCCCTCCACTTT. Drawing the rest from reference TRBV28 and TRBJ1-6, the complete variable domain is DVKVTQSSRYLVKRTGEKVFLECVQDMDHENMFWYRQDPGLGLRLIYFSYDVKMKEKGDIPEGYSVSREKKERFSLILESASTNQTSMYLCASNTPGQVSPYNSPLHFGNGTRLTVT.

This clonotype was seen only a few times. The CDR3 DNA reads TGTGCCAGCACCAACGGGCAGCCCCAGCATTTT. Translation gives CASTNGQPQHF. The chain employs TRBV6-1 and TRBJ1-5; D not certain. The CDR3 sequence is 11 residues long. V was cut by 7 bases and J by 7 bases, with 8 bases left in between. In germline, CDR1 is MNHNS, CDR2 SASEGT.

The table lists this clonotype with many counts. The chain is built from TRBV28 and TRBJ2-1, with 7 bases lining up with TRBD1. Trimming at V came to 7 bases and at J to 5 bases, leaving 11 bases not matched to a gene. Germline V gives CDR1 MDHEN, CDR2 SYDVKM. The CDR3 loop spans 15 amino acids. The CDR3 DNA is TGTGCCAGCATAGCACGGGACAGAACCAACAATGAGCAGTTCTTC. Amino acids: CASIARDRTNNEQFF.

This clonotype has at least ten counts. This chain connects TRBV28 to TRBJ1-2; D unclear. The CDR3 covers 14 residues. Germline V CDR1 and CDR2: MDHEN, SYDVKM. The V end was cut by 6 bases, the J end by 4 bases, with 15 bases between. The CDR3 DNA follows: TGTGCCAGCAGCCCCCCTGGGTGGACCTATGGCTACACCTTC. Its protein product is CASSPPGWTYGYTF.